Presented here are 22 T cell receptor beta chains from one specimen sequenced in a study of persistence of HIV-infected CD4 T cells. The antigens for these receptors are not known. This was the immunoSEQ version 4 assay in survey mode. Profiling relied on immunoSEQ multiplex PCR, and the TCRdb table lists in-frame clones only, not all of them. The sample has over 15,000 clones, 65% seen once. Cells were stimulated with CMV-infected fibroblast lysates at 10 ug/mL. CD4+ T cells upregulating both CD40 ligand and CD69 were sorted as responding cells. Sequences were derived from CD4+ T cells sorted from PBMCs after approximately 19-hour stimulation, sampled from a patient who received antiretroviral therapy. Receptor source: an adult woman with HIV who was CMV-seropositive.

The chain couples TRBV5-1 to TRBJ2-1; 15 nucleotides match TRBD2. Germline CDR1 SGHRS, CDR2 YFSETQ. This CDR3 contains 16 residues. V lost 4 bases, J lost 7 bases, and 6 bases stayed unmatched. DNA of the CDR3: TGCGCCAGCAGCGACGGGACTAGCGGGGGGAGGAATGAGCAGTTCTTC. Its translation: CASSDGTSGGRNEQFF.

The sample holds a few counts of this clone. The chain recombines TRBV29-1 with TRBJ1-2; tentative D call: TRBD1 (5 bases). The V end was cut by 0 bases, the J end by 6 bases, with 8 bases between. The germline CDR1 and CDR2 sequences are SQVTM and ANQGSEA. The CDR3 is made up of 12 amino acids. The CDR3 sequence: CSVEETRDGYTF. The CDR3 DNA follows: TGCAGCGTTGAAGAGACCAGGGATGGCTACACCTTC.

This sequence joins TRBV18 and TRBJ1-3; no definite D call. Between the trimmed V and J ends, which lost 1 base and 2 bases, there was a span of 12 bases. The germline gives CDR1 KGHSH, CDR2 LQKENI. The CDR3 is 16 amino acids. CDR3 nucleotide sequence: TGTGCCAGCTCACCACGGGCGGGAGAGACTGGAAACACCATATATTTT. The encoded protein is CASSPRAGETGNTIYF.

The V gene is TRBV19, the J gene TRBJ1-5, with D possibly matching TRBD1 (5 bases). This CDR3 spans 14 amino acids. Germline V gene data show CDR1 as LNHDA and CDR2 as SQIVND (reference sequence). Trimming left V 6 bases short and J 0 bases short, with 9 bases between. CDR3: CASRRGNSNQPQHF. The CDR3, as DNA: TGTGCCAGTAGGCGGGGGAATAGCAATCAGCCCCAGCATTTT.

The rearrangement uses TRBV27 and TRBJ2-3; TRBD1 matches 8 bases. This CDR3 contains 14 residues. Germline lookup yields CDR1 MNHEY and CDR2 SMNVEV (reference sequence). V was clipped by 4 bases and J by 2 bases; unmatched bases: 2. CDR3 nucleotides: TGTGCCAGCAGTTGGACAGGGATCACAGATACGCAGTATTTT. Amino acids: CASSWTGITDTQYF.

This clone occurred a few times. The rearrangement links TRBV5-4 to TRBJ2-1, with D possibly matching TRBD2 (6 bases). This CDR3 is 16 amino acids long. Trimming removed 5 bases at V and 0 bases at J, with 15 bases between. In germline, CDR1 is SGHNT, CDR2 YYREEE (reference sequence). The CDR3 DNA reads as TGTGCCAGCAGTGGAGGGCAGTTAGACTCCTACAATGAGCAGTTCTTC. Residues: CASSGGQLDSYNEQFF.

This chain connects TRBV4-2 to TRBJ2-1; D may be TRBD2 (6 bases). V shed 4 bases and J shed 0 bases, with 16 bases lying between them. Germline CDR1 reads LGHNA; CDR2 reads YNFKEQ. CDR3 length: 17 residues. This CDR3 is CASSREVAASSYNEQFF. The CDR3 nucleotides are TGTGCCAGCAGCCGAGAAGTAGCGGCCAGCTCCTACAATGAGCAGTTCTTC.

The rearrangement links TRBV19 to TRBJ1-5; D is unresolved. Trimming left V 6 bases short and J 3 bases short, with 12 bases between. Germline V CDR1 and CDR2: LNHDA, SQIVND (reference sequence). The CDR3 length is 14 residues. The CDR3 DNA sequence: TGTGCCAGTAGGCCTCCGAATACCAATCAGCCCCAGCATTTT. Its translation is CASRPPNTNQPQHF.

J is TRBJ2-3 and V is TRBV5-1; D gene ambiguous. In germline, CDR1 is SGHRS, CDR2 YFSETQ. V gave up 0 bases and J gave up 0 bases, with 11 bases separating them. The CDR3 totals 16 residues. The CDR3 nucleotides are TGCGCCAGCAGCTTGGGGGGTCTACTTAGCACAGATACGCAGTATTTT. This gives the protein CASSLGGLLSTDTQYF. Full variable domain (missing parts from reference TRBV5-1 and TRBJ2-3): KAGVTQTPRYLIKTRGQQVTLSCSPISGHRSVSWYQQTPGQGLQFLFEYFSETQRNKGNFPGRFSGRQFSNSRSEMNVSTLELGDSALYLCASSLGGLLSTDTQYFGPGTRLTVL.

This clone was detected only a few times. The chain joins TRBV14 to TRBJ1-1; a possible D gene is TRBD1 (5 bases). CDR1 and CDR2 from the germline V gene are SGHDN and FVKESK. CDR3 size: 15 residues. The germline V and J ends were trimmed by 2 bases and 3 bases, with 13 bases remaining between them. In DNA form, the CDR3 reads TGTGCCAGCAGCCAATCGCGGGCAGGGTACACTGAAGCTTTCTTT. Amino acids: CASSQSRAGYTEAFF.

The chain carries TRBV30 and TRBJ1-2, with D perhaps matching TRBD1 (6 bases). V was trimmed by 5 bases and J by 4 bases, leaving 14 bases between them. Germline V lookup: CDR1 GTSNPN, CDR2 SVGIG (reference sequence). This CDR3 region has 13 residues. CDR3 loop: CAWASGQTYGYTF. For the CDR3, the DNA is TGTGCCTGGGCCAGCGGACAGACCTATGGCTACACCTTC.

The chain uses TRBV27 and TRBJ2-7, with 10 bases lining up with TRBD2. The CDR3 has 15 residues. Unmatched junction bases numbered 6, after V lost 2 bases and J lost 5 bases. The germline CDR1 and CDR2 sequences are MNHEY and SMNVEV (reference sequence). The CDR3 DNA sequence: TGTGCCAGCAGTTTAAACCCCAGCGGGAGGGACGAGCAGTACTTC. This gives the protein CASSLNPSGRDEQYF.

This clone is deemed medium-sized (0.01 to 0.1%). This sequence joins TRBV6-5 and TRBJ1-5; TRBD1 might be the D (5 bases). Germline lookup yields CDR1 MNHEY and CDR2 SVGAGI. The ends were cut back, 4 bases at V and 3 bases at J, with 10 bases in the middle. This CDR3 has 14 residues. In DNA form, the CDR3 reads TGTGCCAGCAGTTTCGACAGATCCAATCAGCCCCAGCATTTT. It translates to CASSFDRSNQPQHF.

The chain carries TRBV5-1 and TRBJ2-5; 11 bases are shared with TRBD2. The CDR3 length is 15 residues. The junction had 7 bases not matched to a gene; V was cut back by 4 bases and J by 5 bases. Germline lookup yields CDR1 SGHRS and CDR2 YFSETQ. The CDR3 bases are TGCGCCAGCAGCATTAGCGGGGGGGCCGGGGAGACCCAGTACTTC. Its translation: CASSISGGAGETQYF.

This clone is a singleton in its sample. The CDR3 spells CASSSAGFGYQPQHF. DNA of the CDR3: TGTGCCAGCAGCTCGGCGGGGTTTGGATATCAGCCCCAGCATTTT. V gene TRBV5-6 combines with J gene TRBJ1-5; D ambiguous. Per the germline V gene, CDR1 is SGHDT and CDR2 is YYEEEE. CDR3 length: 15 residues. V shed 3 bases and J shed 5 bases, with 15 bases lying between them.

The rearrangement links TRBV9 to TRBJ2-2, with D possibly matching TRBD1 (6 bases). The CDR3 loop spans 16 amino acids. The germline gives CDR1 SGDLS, CDR2 YYNGEE. Trimming stripped 1 base from V and 4 bases from J, with 14 bases between. DNA of the CDR3: TGTGCCAGCAGCGTATTTCACAGGGTGGGCACCGGGGAGCTGTTTTTT. Translating gives CASSVFHRVGTGELFF.

J is TRBJ2-7 and V is TRBV6-6; 8 positions match TRBD1. The V gene's germline CDR1 is MNHNY and CDR2 SVGAGI (reference sequence). The CDR3 extends over 14 amino acids. V was pared by 5 bases and J by 4 bases, with 7 bases of the junction left unmatched. For the CDR3, the DNA is TGTGCCAGCAGTCCCGACAGGGGCGTATACGAGCAGTACGTC. Translation: CASSPDRGVYEQYV.

The chain is built from TRBV27 and TRBJ1-6, with D perhaps matching TRBD1 (5 bases). Germline CDR1 reads MNHEY; CDR2 reads SMNVEV (reference sequence). CDR3 length equals 16 residues. V lost 2 bases, J lost 5 bases, and 13 bases lay in between. This CDR3 is CASSLRGRLNNSPLHF. The DNA of the CDR3 is TGTGCCAGCAGTTTACGGGGCAGGTTGAATAATTCACCCCTCCACTTT.

This clone was seen more than once but under ten times. The chain combines TRBV11-3 with TRBJ2-1, with D perhaps TRBD2 (6 bases). The CDR3 is 14 amino acids. Germline CDR1 reads SGHNT; CDR2 reads YENEEA. V lost 8 bases to trimming and J lost 10 bases, with 21 bases between them. The CDR3 is CASSGGVAREEQFF. CDR3 bases: TGTGCCAGCTCCGGAGGGGTGGCTCGGGAAGAGCAGTTCTTC.

Worth noting for this clone: Other DNA sequences in this sample translate to the same CDR3. The chain employs TRBV12-5 and TRBJ2-2, with D perhaps matching TRBD2 (5 bases). V was clipped by 3 bases and J by 1 base, with 6 bases between them. CDR1 and CDR2 (germline): LGHNT, FRNRAP. The CDR3 has 14 amino acids. In DNA, the CDR3 is TGTGCTAGTGGTTTAGGAGGGAACACCGGGGAGCTGTTTTTT. It encodes CASGLGGNTGELFF.

This chain connects TRBV3-1 (or the pseudogene TRBV3-2) to TRBJ2-7; 7 bases are a match to TRBD1. Germline CDR1 reads LGHDT; CDR2 reads YNNKEL (reference sequence). This CDR3 spans 15 amino acids. After removal of 1 base from V and 6 bases from J, the junction contained 9 bases not matched to a gene. The CDR3 reads CASSQGPTGAGEQYV. CDR3 bases: TGTGCCAGCAGCCAAGGACCCACAGGGGCGGGCGAGCAGTACGTC.

The chain has TRBV6-1 and TRBJ1-6, with a tentative D call TRBD1 (6 bases). The CDR3 consists of 15 residues. Germline V gene data show CDR1 as MNHNS and CDR2 as SASEGT. V lost 2 bases to trimming and J lost 9 bases, with 14 bases between them. The CDR3 is CASSERNRESSPLHF. The CDR3 nucleotides are TGTGCCAGCAGTGAAAGAAACAGGGAGAGTTCACCCCTCCACTTT.